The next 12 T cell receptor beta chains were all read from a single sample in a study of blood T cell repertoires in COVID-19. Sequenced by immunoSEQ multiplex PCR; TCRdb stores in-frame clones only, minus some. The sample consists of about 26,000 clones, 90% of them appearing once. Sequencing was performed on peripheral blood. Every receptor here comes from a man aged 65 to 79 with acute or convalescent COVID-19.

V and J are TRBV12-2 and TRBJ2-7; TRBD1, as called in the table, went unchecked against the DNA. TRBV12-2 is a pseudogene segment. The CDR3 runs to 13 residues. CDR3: CASRVPEQGEQYF. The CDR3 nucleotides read TGTGCAAGTCGCGTTCCTGAGCAGGGGGAGCAGTACTTC.

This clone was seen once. The CDR3 sequence is CASSSSQGRIYEQYF. The CDR3 region has the DNA TGTGCCAGCAGCTCCTCACAGGGGAGGATCTACGAGCAGTACTTC. The chain combines TRBV2 with TRBJ2-7, with D possibly matching TRBD1 (7 bases). Germline loops: CDR1 SNHLY, CDR2 FYNNEI. The CDR3 loop spans 15 amino acids. V lost 6 bases, J lost 3 bases, and 18 bases lay in between.

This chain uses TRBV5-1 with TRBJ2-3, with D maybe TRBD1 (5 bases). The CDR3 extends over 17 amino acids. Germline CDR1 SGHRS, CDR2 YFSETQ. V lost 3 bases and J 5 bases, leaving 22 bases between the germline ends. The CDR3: CASSYSASLGQGDTQYF. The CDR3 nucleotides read TGCGCCAGCAGCTACTCAGCGAGTTTGGGTCAGGGAGATACGCAGTATTTT.

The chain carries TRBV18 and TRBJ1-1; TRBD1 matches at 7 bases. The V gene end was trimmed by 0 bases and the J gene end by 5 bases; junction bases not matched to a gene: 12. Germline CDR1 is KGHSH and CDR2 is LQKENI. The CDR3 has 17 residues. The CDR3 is CASSPPGQPGGWTEAFF. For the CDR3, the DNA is TGTGCCAGCTCACCACCGGGACAGCCAGGCGGGTGGACTGAAGCTTTCTTT.

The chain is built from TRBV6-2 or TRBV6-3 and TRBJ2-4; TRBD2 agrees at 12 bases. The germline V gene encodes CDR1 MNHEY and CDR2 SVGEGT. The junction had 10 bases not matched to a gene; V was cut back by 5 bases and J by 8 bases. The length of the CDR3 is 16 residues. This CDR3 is CASSRRPTSGRYIQYF. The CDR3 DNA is TGTGCCAGCAGTCGGCGGCCGACTAGCGGGAGATACATTCAGTACTTC.

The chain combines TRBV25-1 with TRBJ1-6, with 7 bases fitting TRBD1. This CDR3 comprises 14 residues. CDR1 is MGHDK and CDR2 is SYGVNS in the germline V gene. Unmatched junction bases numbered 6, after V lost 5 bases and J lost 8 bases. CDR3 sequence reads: CASSSTGYHSPLHF. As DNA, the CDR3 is TGTGCCAGCAGTTCGACAGGGTACCATTCACCCCTCCACTTT.

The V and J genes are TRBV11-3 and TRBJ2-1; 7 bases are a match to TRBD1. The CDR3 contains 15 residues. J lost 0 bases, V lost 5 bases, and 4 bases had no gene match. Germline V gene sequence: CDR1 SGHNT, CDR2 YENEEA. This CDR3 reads CASSLNRGSYNEQFF. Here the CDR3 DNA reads TGTGCCAGCAGCCTAAACAGGGGCTCCTACAATGAGCAGTTCTTC.

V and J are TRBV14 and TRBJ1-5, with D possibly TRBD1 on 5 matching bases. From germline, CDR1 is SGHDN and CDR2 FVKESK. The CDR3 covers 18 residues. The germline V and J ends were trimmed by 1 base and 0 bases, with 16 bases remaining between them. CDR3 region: CASSQGGGTSYSNQPQHF. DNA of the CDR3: TGTGCCAGCAGCCAAGGGGGCGGGACGTCTTATAGCAATCAGCCCCAGCATTTT.

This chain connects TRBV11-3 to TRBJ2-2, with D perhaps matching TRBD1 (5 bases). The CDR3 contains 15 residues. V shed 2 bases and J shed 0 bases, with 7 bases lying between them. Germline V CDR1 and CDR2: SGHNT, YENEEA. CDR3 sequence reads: CASSLQGTNTGELFF. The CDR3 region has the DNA TGTGCCAGCAGCTTACAGGGAACGAACACCGGGGAGCTGTTTTTT.

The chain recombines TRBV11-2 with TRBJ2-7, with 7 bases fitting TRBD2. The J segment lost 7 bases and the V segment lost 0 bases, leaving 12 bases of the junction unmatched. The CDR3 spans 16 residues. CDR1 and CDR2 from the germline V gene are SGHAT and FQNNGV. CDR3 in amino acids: CASSLEVVGGFYEQYF. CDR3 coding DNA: TGTGCCAGCAGCTTAGAGGTGGTGGGAGGGTTTTATGAGCAGTACTTC.

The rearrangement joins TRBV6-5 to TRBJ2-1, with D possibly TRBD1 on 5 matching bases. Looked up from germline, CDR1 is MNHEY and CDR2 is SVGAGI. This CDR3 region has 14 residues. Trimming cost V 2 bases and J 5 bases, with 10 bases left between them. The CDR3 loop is CASSYAGPNNEQFF. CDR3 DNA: TGTGCCAGCAGTTACGCAGGGCCCAACAATGAGCAGTTCTTC.

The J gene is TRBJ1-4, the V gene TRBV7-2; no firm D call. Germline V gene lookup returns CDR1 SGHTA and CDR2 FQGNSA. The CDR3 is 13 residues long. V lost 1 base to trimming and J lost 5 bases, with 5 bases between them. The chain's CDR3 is CASSLVGNEKLFF. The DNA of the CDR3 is TGTGCCAGCAGCTTAGTCGGGAATGAAAAACTGTTTTTT.